The sample holds a few counts of the clone carrying this T cell receptor (beta chain). The antigen is not known. Germline values: CDR1 MNHEY, CDR2 SMNVEV (reference sequence). The V end lost 6 bases, the J end lost 10 bases, and 19 bases lay between the germline ends. The CDR3 is 14 residues long. A second PCR, run for about 7 to 11 cycles, used a sample-barcoded 5' primer plus a J-beta primer mix. TCRdb ran MiXCR on the 5' RACE reads and lists one entry per CDR3 protein. Counted here are about 1,500,000 distinct CDR3 sequences, 42% occurring once; the ten biggest clones make up 6.5% to 10%. The sample is drawn from a study of blood T cells in healthy people across ages. General study results and limits: Strong correlation existed between TCR beta diversity and naive T cell percentage. Donor CMV status, an unknown factor, possibly confounded changes in expanded clonotypes.

The sequenced sample was blood. The source of this sequence is a woman aged 18-35 years in good health. The chain uses TRBV27 and TRBJ2-1, with D unclear. Here the CDR3 DNA reads TGTGCCAGCAGCCTTGTCGATAGCTCCTACGAGCAGTTCTTC. This encodes CASSLVDSSYEQFF.